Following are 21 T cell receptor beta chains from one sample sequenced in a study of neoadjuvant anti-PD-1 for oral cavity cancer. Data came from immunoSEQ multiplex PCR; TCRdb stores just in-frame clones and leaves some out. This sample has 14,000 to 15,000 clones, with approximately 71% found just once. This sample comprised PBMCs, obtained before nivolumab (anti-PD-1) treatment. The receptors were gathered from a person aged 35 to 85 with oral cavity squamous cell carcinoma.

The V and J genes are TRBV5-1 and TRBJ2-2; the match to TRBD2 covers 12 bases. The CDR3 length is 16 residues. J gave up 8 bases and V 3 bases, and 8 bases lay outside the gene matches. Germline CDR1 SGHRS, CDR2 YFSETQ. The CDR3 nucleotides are TGCGCCAGCAGCTCGACTAGCGGGAGTTCGCAAGGGGAGCTGTTTTTT. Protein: CASSSTSGSSQGELFF.

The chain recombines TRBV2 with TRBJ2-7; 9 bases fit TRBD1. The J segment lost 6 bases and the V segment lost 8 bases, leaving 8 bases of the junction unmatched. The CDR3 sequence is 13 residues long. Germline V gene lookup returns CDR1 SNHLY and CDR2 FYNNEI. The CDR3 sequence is CASRDRVLGEQYF. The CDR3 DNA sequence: TGTGCCAGCCGGGACAGGGTATTAGGCGAGCAGTACTTC.

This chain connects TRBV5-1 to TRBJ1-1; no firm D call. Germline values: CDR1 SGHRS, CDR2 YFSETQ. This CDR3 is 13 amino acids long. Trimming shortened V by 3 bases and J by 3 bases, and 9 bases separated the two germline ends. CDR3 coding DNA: TGCGCCAGCAGCTCGGGCCCAGACACTGAAGCTTTCTTT. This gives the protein CASSSGPDTEAFF.

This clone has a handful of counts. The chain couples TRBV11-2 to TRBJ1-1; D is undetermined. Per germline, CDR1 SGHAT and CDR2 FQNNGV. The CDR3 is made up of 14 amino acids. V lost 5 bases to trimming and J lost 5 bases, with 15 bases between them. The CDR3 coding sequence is TGTGCCAGCAGCCCGTTCGACCTAGGGACTGAAGCTTTCTTT. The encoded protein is CASSPFDLGTEAFF.

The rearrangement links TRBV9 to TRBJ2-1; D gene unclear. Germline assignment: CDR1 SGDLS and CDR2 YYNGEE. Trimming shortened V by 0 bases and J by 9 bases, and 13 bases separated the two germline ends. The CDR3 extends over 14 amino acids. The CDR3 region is CASSVAPAEAEQFF. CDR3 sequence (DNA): TGTGCCAGCAGCGTAGCTCCAGCCGAGGCTGAGCAGTTCTTC.

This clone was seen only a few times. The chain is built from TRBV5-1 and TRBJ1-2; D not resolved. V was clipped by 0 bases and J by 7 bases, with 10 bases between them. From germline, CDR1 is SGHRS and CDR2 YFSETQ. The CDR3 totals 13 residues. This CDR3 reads CASSLEGLRGYTF. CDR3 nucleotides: TGCGCCAGCAGCTTGGAAGGACTTCGTGGCTACACCTTC.

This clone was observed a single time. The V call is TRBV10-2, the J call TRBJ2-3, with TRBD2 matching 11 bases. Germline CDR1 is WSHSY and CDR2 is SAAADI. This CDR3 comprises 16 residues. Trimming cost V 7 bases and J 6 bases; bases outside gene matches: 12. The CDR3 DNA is TGCGCCAGCAATGGAGGGACTAGCGGTGCCACGGATACGCAGTATTTT. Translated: CASNGGTSGATDTQYF.

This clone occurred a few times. The CDR3 nucleotides are TGTGCCAGCAGTGAATCCCGGGAGCGGGAGGTGAACACCGGGGAGCTGTTTTTT. Protein sequence: CASSESREREVNTGELFF. V is TRBV2 and J is TRBJ2-2, with 9 bases aligning to TRBD2. This CDR3 is 18 amino acids long. V shed 2 bases, J shed 1 base, and the junction held 8 bases outside the gene matches. The germline gives CDR1 SNHLY, CDR2 FYNNEI.

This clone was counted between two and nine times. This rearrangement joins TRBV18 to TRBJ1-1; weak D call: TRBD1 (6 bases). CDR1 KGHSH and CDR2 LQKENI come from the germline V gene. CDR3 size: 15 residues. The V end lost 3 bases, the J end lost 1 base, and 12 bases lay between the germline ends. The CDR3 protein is CASSPDLQGNTEAFF. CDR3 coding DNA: TGTGCCAGCTCACCGGATCTACAGGGGAACACTGAAGCTTTCTTT.

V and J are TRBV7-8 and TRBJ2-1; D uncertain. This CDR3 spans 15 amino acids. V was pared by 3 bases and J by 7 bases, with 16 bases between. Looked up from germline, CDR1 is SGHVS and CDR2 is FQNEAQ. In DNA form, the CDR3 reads TGTGCCAGCAGCTTTATCACGTTAGTTTGGAATGAGCAGTTCTTC. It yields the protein CASSFITLVWNEQFF.

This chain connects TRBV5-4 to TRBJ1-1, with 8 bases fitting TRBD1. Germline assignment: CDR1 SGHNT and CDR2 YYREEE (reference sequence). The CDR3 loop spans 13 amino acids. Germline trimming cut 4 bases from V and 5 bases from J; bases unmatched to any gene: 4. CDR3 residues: CASSLQGGTEAFF. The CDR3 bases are TGTGCCAGCAGCCTACAGGGGGGGACTGAAGCTTTCTTT.

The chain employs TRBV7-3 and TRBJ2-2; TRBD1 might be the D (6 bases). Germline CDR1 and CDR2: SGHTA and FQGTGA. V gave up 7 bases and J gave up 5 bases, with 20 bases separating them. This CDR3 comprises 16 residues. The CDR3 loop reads CASTPGTGIRTGELFF. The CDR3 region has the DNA TGTGCCAGCACCCCTGGCACAGGGATTAGAACCGGGGAGCTGTTTTTT. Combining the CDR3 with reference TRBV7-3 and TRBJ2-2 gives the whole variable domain GAGVSQTPSNKVTEKGKYVELRCDPISGHTALYWYRQSLGQGPEFLIYFQGTGAADDSGLPNDRFFAVRPEGSVSTLKIQRTERGDSAVYLCASTPGTGIRTGELFFGEGSRLTVL.

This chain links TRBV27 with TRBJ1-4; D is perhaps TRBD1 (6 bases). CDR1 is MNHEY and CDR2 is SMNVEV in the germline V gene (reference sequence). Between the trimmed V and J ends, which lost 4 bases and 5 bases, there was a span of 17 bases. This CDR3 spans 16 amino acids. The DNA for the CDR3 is TGTGCCAGCAGTTCCTGGGGGGGGCGTGTGAATGAAAAACTGTTTTTT. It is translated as CASSSWGGRVNEKLFF.

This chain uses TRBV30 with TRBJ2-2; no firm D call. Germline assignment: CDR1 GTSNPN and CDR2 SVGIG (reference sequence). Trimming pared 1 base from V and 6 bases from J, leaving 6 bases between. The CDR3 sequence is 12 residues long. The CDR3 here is CAWSESAGELFF. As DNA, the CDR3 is TGTGCCTGGAGTGAGTCGGCCGGGGAGCTGTTTTTT.

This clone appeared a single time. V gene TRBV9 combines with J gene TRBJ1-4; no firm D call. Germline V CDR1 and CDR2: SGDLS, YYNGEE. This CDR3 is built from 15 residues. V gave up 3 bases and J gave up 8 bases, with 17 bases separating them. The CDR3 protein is CASSAPGDGVEKLFF. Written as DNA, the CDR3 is TGTGCCAGCAGCGCCCCTGGAGATGGGGTCGAAAAACTGTTTTTT.

The CDR3 DNA reads as TGTGCCAGCAGTGAAACAGAGAACACTGAAGCTTTCTTT. Amino acid sequence: CASSETENTEAFF. The chain carries TRBV7-6 and TRBJ1-1; no clear D. Per germline, CDR1 SGHVS and CDR2 FNYEAQ. Trimming took 6 bases from V and 1 from J, leaving 9 bases between them. This CDR3 comprises 13 residues.

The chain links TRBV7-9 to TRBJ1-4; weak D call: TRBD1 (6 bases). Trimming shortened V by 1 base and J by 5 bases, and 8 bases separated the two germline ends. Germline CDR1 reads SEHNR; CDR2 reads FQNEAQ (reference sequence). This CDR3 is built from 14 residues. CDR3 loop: CASSLGQANEKLFF. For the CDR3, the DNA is TGTGCCAGCAGCTTAGGACAGGCGAATGAAAAACTGTTTTTT. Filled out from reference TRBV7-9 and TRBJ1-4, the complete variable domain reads DTGVSQNPRHKITKRGQNVTFRCDPISEHNRLYWYRQTLGQGPEFLTYFQNEAQLEKSRLLSDRFSAERPKGSFSTLEIQRTEQGDSAMYLCASSLGQANEKLFFGSGTQLSVL.

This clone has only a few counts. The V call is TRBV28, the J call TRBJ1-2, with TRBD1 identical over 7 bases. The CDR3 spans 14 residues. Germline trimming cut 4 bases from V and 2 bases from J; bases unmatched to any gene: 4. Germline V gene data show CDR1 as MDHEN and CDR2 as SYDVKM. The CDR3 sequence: CASSYQGGNYGYTF. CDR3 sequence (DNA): TGTGCCAGCAGTTATCAGGGGGGGAACTATGGCTACACCTTC.

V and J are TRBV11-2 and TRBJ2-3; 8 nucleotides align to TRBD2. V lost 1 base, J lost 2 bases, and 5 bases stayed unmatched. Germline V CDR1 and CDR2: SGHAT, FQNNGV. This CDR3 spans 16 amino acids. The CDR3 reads CASSLGALADTDTQYF. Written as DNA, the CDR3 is TGTGCCAGCAGCTTAGGGGCACTAGCGGACACAGATACGCAGTATTTT.

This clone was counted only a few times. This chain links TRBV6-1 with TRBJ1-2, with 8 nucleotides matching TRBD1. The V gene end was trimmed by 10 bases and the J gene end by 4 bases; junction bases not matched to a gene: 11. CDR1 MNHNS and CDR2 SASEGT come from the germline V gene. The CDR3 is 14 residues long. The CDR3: CATWRQGRPYGYTF. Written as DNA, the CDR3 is TGTGCCACCTGGCGACAGGGGCGACCCTATGGCTACACCTTC.

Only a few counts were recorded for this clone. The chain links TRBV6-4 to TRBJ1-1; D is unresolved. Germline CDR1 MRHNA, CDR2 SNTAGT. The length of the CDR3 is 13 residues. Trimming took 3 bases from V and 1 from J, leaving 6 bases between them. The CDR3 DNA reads TGTGCCAGCAGTGAATACAGGAACACTGAAGCTTTCTTT. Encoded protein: CASSEYRNTEAFF.